This T cell receptor beta chain was captured by sequencing in a study of T cell responses to AZD1222 COVID-19 vaccine. As for the study in general: Both about-4-week and about-12-week second-dose recipients were combined. Study-wide results and caveats: The breadth and depth of Spike-specific TCRs increased once two AZD1222 doses had been given. Regions left unmutated in variants are reportedly the target of nearly half of spike-specific TCRs. Vaccine-associated CD4 TCRs spanned spike, dominant at 160-218 and 743-854.

Method: immunoSEQ multiplex PCR; TCRdb's copy keeps in-frame clones and lacks some. The sample carries under 200,000 clones, roughly 92% recorded once. Germline V CDR1 and CDR2: LNHDA, SQIVND (reference sequence). This CDR3 has 14 residues. Trimming removed 6 bases from V and 4 bases from J; junction bases left unmatched: 6. Comments on this clone: Antigen specificity is unknown.

This specimen consisted of peripheral blood, obtained on day 0 of AZD1222 vaccination. The chain combines TRBV19 with TRBJ1-5; 7 bases match TRBD1. The clonotype comes from an adult in good health. DNA of the CDR3: TGTGCCAGTAGGCCCCGACAGGGAAATCAGCCCCAGCATTTT. Translation: CASRPRQGNQPQHF.